The 17 T cell receptor beta chains below all came from one sample that was sequenced in a study of human T cells and chemical hapten exposure. As to time point: patch test 2, 6 weeks after DPC sensitization. Treatment reported: therapeutic diphenylcyclopropenone sensitization with weekly scalp DPC. MiXCR, applied by TCRdb to the RACE reads, yields one record per CDR3 protein. The table shows some 88,000 distinct CDR3 sequences, with 9.5% to 11% occurring only once. The sequences come from whole blood, collected in connection with sensitization to the hapten diphenylcyclopropenone (DPC). The receptors were sampled from a man aged 35-49 years with alopecia areata. Some clones in this sample may be carry-over from other donors' samples.

The chain combines TRBV24-1 with TRBJ2-3, with 9 bases that match TRBD2. CDR1 is KGHDR and CDR2 is SFDVKD in the germline V gene. This CDR3 contains 17 residues. V lost 2 bases, J lost 4 bases, and 9 bases stayed unmatched. In DNA form, the CDR3 reads TGTGCCACCAGTGATTACGGCGGGAGGGCCGCGGCAGATACGCAGTATTTT. Translated, it gives CATSDYGGRAAADTQYF.

V is TRBV2 and J is TRBJ1-2; a possible D gene is TRBD1 (6 bases). Trimming pared 6 bases from V and 2 bases from J, leaving 16 bases between. CDR1 and CDR2 from the germline V gene are SNHLY and FYNNEI. This CDR3 is 15 amino acids long. The CDR3 sequence: CASSSGTLLNYGYTF. The CDR3 bases are TGTGCCAGCAGCTCCGGGACACTACTAAACTATGGCTACACCTTC. Together with reference TRBV2 and TRBJ1-2, the CDR3 gives the full variable domain: EPEVTQTPSHQVTQMGQEVILRCVPISNHLYFYWYRQILGQKVEFLVSFYNNEISEKSEIFDDQFSVERPDGSNFTLKIRSTKLEDSAMYFCASSSGTLLNYGYTFGSGTRLTVV.

This clonotype was seen a handful of times. This chain joins TRBV5-1 and TRBJ2-7; TRBD1 matches 10 bases. The CDR3 runs to 17 residues. J was trimmed by 2 bases and V by 4 bases; bases with no gene match: 12. Looked up from germline, CDR1 is SGHRS and CDR2 is YFSETQ. CDR3 in amino acids: CASSPEGQGIMAYEQYF. The CDR3 DNA sequence: TGCGCCAGCAGCCCGGAGGGACAGGGGATAATGGCCTACGAGCAGTACTTC. Full variable domain (rest looked up from reference TRBV5-1 and TRBJ2-7): KAGVTQTPRYLIKTRGQQVTLSCSPISGHRSVSWYQQTPGQGLQFLFEYFSETQRNKGNFPGRFSGRQFSNSRSEMNVSTLELGDSALYLCASSPEGQGIMAYEQYFGPGTRLTVT.

The rearrangement links TRBV20-1 to TRBJ1-5, with 7 positions matching TRBD1. Germline V CDR1 and CDR2: DFQATT, SNEGSKA (reference sequence). The CDR3 has 15 amino acids. J lost 5 bases, V lost 2 bases, and 9 bases had no gene match. CDR3 DNA: TGCAGTGCTAGACCTGGACAGGCCAGTCATCAGCCCCAGCATTTT. As protein: CSARPGQASHQPQHF.

V gene TRBV9 combines with J gene TRBJ2-7; 8 bases line up with TRBD1. Germline V gene sequence: CDR1 SGDLS, CDR2 YYNGEE. The CDR3 contains 15 residues. V was clipped by 0 bases and J by 3 bases; unmatched bases: 5. The CDR3 reads CASSVGWDRFYEQYF. CDR3 nucleotide sequence: TGTGCCAGCAGCGTAGGCTGGGACAGGTTCTACGAGCAGTACTTC.

This clonotype was observed a handful of times. J is TRBJ1-4 and V is TRBV19, with no clear D. The CDR3 is 11 amino acids. V lost 7 bases and J lost 4, with 4 bases in between. CDR1 and CDR2 from the germline V gene are LNHDA and SQIVND (reference sequence). CDR3 protein: CASTFNEKLFF. The CDR3 DNA sequence: TGTGCCAGTACCTTTAATGAAAAACTGTTTTTT.

This clonotype has only a few counts. This chain links TRBV6-5 with TRBJ1-1; D is perhaps TRBD1 (6 bases). Per the germline V gene, CDR1 is MNHEY and CDR2 is SVGAGI. The V end lost 3 bases, the J end lost 6 bases, and 17 bases lay between the germline ends. This CDR3 has 15 residues. The CDR3 DNA reads as TGTGCCAGCAGTTATGGAGGGGGAAAAAGGTCTGAAGCTTTCTTT. Amino acid sequence: CASSYGGGKRSEAFF.

The CDR3 nucleotides read TGTGCCAGCTATAAAGACCACACAGATACGCAGTATTTT. It yields the protein CASYKDHTDTQYF. The V and J genes are TRBV6-1 and TRBJ2-3; no firm D call. V lost 8 bases to trimming and J lost 2 bases, with 11 bases between them. CDR3 length: 13 amino acids. Germline V gene data show CDR1 as MNHNS and CDR2 as SASEGT.

This clonotype has ten or more counts. J is TRBJ1-1 and V is TRBV2; tentative D call: TRBD1 (5 bases). The CDR3 sequence is 12 residues long. V lost 2 bases to trimming and J lost 8 bases, with 9 bases between them. The germline CDR1 and CDR2 sequences are SNHLY and FYNNEI. This chain's CDR3 is CASSEQGWEAFF. CDR3 nucleotide sequence: TGTGCCAGCAGTGAACAGGGCTGGGAAGCTTTCTTT. Based on the CDR3 plus reference TRBV2 and TRBJ1-1, the full variable domain is EPEVTQTPSHQVTQMGQEVILRCVPISNHLYFYWYRQILGQKVEFLVSFYNNEISEKSEIFDDQFSVERPDGSNFTLKIRSTKLEDSAMYFCASSEQGWEAFFGQGTRLTVV.

The rearrangement links TRBV25-1 to TRBJ2-2; D uncertain. There are 16 residues in the CDR3. Germline V lookup: CDR1 MGHDK, CDR2 SYGVNS. V gave up 3 bases and J gave up 3 bases, with 14 bases separating them. The CDR3 nucleotides are TGTGCCAGCAGTGATCCCTTACAGCGAGACACCGGGGAGCTGTTTTTT. Its protein product is CASSDPLQRDTGELFF.

This clonotype turned up a few times. The chain links TRBV6-2 or TRBV6-3 to TRBJ1-1, with a weak D call TRBD1 (5 bases). The CDR3 runs 14 residues. With 6 bases removed from V and 4 bases from J, the gap between germline ends came to 15 bases. Germline CDR1 MNHEY, CDR2 SVGEGT. CDR3 coding DNA: TGTGCCAGCAGCTCTTGGCAGGGAGGCACTGAAGCTTTCTTT. Protein: CASSSWQGGTEAFF.

The CDR3 reads CASSVYLAGETQYF. The CDR3, as DNA: TGTGCCAGCTCGGTTTACCTAGCGGGTGAGACCCAGTACTTC. The chain links TRBV7-9 to TRBJ2-5; 8 bases map to TRBD2. The CDR3 is 14 amino acids. V shed 8 bases and J 5 bases; nucleotides not matched to a gene: 10. CDR1 SEHNR and CDR2 FQNEAQ come from the germline V gene (reference sequence).

This clonotype occurred a few times. The gene calls are TRBV3-1 and TRBJ2-3, with a possible D match to TRBD2 (6 bases). The germline gives CDR1 LGHDT, CDR2 YNNKEL (reference sequence). Trimming cost V 8 bases and J 8 bases, with 11 bases left between them. The CDR3 has 11 residues. Here the CDR3 DNA reads TGTGCCAGCGGAGCCGGGGGTACGCAGTATTTT. Translation gives CASGAGGTQYF.

This rearrangement joins TRBV29-1 to TRBJ2-5; D is tentatively TRBD1 or TRBD2 (5 bases each). CDR1 is SQVTM, CDR2 ANQGSEA, per germline. This CDR3 is built from 13 residues. The CDR3 DNA reads as TGCAGTTCTTTTGGGACCTCCGAAGAGACCCAGTACTTC. The encoded protein is CSSFGTSEETQYF.

The sample holds many counts of this clonotype. The gene calls are TRBV5-1 and TRBJ2-3, with D unresolved. Per the germline V gene, CDR1 is SGHRS and CDR2 is YFSETQ. V was trimmed by 4 bases and J by 2 bases, leaving 11 bases between them. The CDR3 has 14 residues. For the CDR3, the DNA is TGCGCCAGCAGCGGCGGCAGGACCACAGATACGCAGTATTTT. Amino acid sequence: CASSGGRTTDTQYF.

This clonotype was detected a few times. The chain recombines TRBV20-1 with TRBJ2-1; TRBD2 agrees at 7 bases. The V gene end was trimmed by 3 bases and the J gene end by 0 bases; junction bases not matched to a gene: 5. Germline CDR1 and CDR2: DFQATT and SNEGSKA (reference sequence). The CDR3 is made up of 15 amino acids. This chain's CDR3 is CSASSSGISYNEQFF. CDR3 nucleotides: TGCAGTGCTAGCTCGAGCGGGATCTCCTACAATGAGCAGTTCTTC.

This clonotype was seen a few times. The chain joins TRBV6-8 to TRBJ2-7; D gene unclear. Germline CDR1 MNHGY, CDR2 SAAAGT. This CDR3 is built from 12 residues. V shed 6 bases and J shed 6 bases, with 12 bases lying between them. CDR3 in amino acids: CASSHPSPEQYV. The CDR3 bases are TGTGCCAGCAGCCACCCGTCGCCCGAGCAGTACGTC.